A selection of T cell receptor beta chains follows, all from one sample in a study of blood T cell repertoires in COVID-19. The protocol was immunoSEQ multiplex PCR, while the TCRdb copy is restricted to in-frame clones and leaves out a portion. The sample lists more than 95,000 clones, 90% to 95% seen once, with 5% to 6.5% in the top ten. The sample was peripheral blood. The receptor source for this set is a human donor in a cohort sampled during active COVID-19. CDR3s include the opening cysteine and the closing phenylalanine or tryptophan. The order of the fields is V gene, D gene, clone size, J gene, CDR3 DNA, CDR3 protein. A D gene is named only where the DNA matches it firmly. Clone size appears in some rows only: once, few, many, or a class for an expanded clone.

v_gene: TRBV18
d_gene: -
abundance: -
j_gene: TRBJ1-2
CDR3nt: TGTGCCAGCTCACCACGGGGCGGCTATGGCTACACCTTC
CDR3aa: CASSPRGGYGYTF

v_gene: TRBV5-1
d_gene: TRBD1
abundance: -
j_gene: TRBJ1-6
CDR3nt: TGCGCCAGCAGCCCTGGACAGGGATATTCACCCCTCCACTTT
CDR3aa: CASSPGQGYSPLHF

v_gene: TRBV11-2
d_gene: TRBD2
abundance: -
j_gene: TRBJ2-1
CDR3nt: TGTGCCAGCAGCCCCCGGGCGGGGGGGCACAATGAGCAGTTCTTC
CDR3aa: CASSPRAGGHNEQFF

v_gene: TRBV6-2/TRBV6-3
d_gene: TRBD2
abundance: -
j_gene: TRBJ2-4
CDR3nt: TGTGCCAGCAGTCCCCGGGGACTAGCGGGAGGAAGAGCCAAAAACATTCAGTACTTC
CDR3aa: CASSPRGLAGGRAKNIQYF

v_gene: TRBV4-3
d_gene: TRBD2
abundance: once
j_gene: TRBJ2-5
CDR3nt: TGCGCCAGCAGCCAAGAACTAGCGGGGGGCCCCGACTACAAGACCCAGTACTTC
CDR3aa: CASSQELAGGPDYKTQYF

v_gene: TRBV19
d_gene: TRBD1
abundance: -
j_gene: TRBJ1-2
CDR3nt: TGTGCCAGTAGCATCGGGACAGGGAAACTCTATGGCTACACCTTC
CDR3aa: CASSIGTGKLYGYTF

v_gene: TRBV5-1
d_gene: TRBD1
abundance: -
j_gene: TRBJ1-2
CDR3nt: TGCGCCAGCAGACCGCCGGGACAGAGCTATGGCTACACCTTC
CDR3aa: CASRPPGQSYGYTF

v_gene: TRBV3-1/TRBV3-2
d_gene: -
abundance: -
j_gene: TRBJ2-1
CDR3nt: TGTGCCAGCAGCCAAGTACGGAGAGCGGAAAATTACAATGAGCAGTTCTTC
CDR3aa: CASSQVRRAENYNEQFF

v_gene: TRBV6-5
d_gene: TRBD2
abundance: -
j_gene: TRBJ2-3
CDR3nt: TGTGCCAGCAGTCCACTAGCGGGGGGAACAGATACGCAGTATTTT
CDR3aa: CASSPLAGGTDTQYF

v_gene: TRBV7-9
d_gene: TRBD2
abundance: -
j_gene: TRBJ2-3
CDR3nt: TGTGCCAGCAGCTTAGGGCTAGCGGGGCGCACAGATACGCAGTATTTT
CDR3aa: CASSLGLAGRTDTQYF

v_gene: TRBV27
d_gene: -
abundance: -
j_gene: TRBJ1-1
CDR3nt: TGTGCCAGCAGTTTACTCAGGGGGAACACTGAAGCTTTCTTT
CDR3aa: CASSLLRGNTEAFF

v_gene: TRBV28
d_gene: TRBD2
abundance: -
j_gene: TRBJ2-5
CDR3nt: TGTGCCAGCACCATTCGGGGTGGCGGGAGGGGGGGCGAGACCCAGTACTTC
CDR3aa: CASTIRGGGRGGETQYF

v_gene: TRBV5-1
d_gene: TRBD2
abundance: once
j_gene: TRBJ2-3
CDR3nt: TGCGCCAGCAGCTTAGCGGGGGGGGAAGATACGCAGTATTTT
CDR3aa: CASSLAGGEDTQYF

v_gene: TRBV10-2
d_gene: -
abundance: -
j_gene: TRBJ1-1
CDR3nt: TGCGCCAGCAGTGAGTTACAGGCGCGGGAGACTGAAGCTTTCTTT
CDR3aa: CASSELQARETEAFF

v_gene: TRBV6-5
d_gene: TRBD1
abundance: few
j_gene: TRBJ1-2
CDR3nt: TGTGCCAGCAGTTCCCGACAGGGCTCAGGGGGCTACACCTTC
CDR3aa: CASSSRQGSGGYTF

v_gene: TRBV14
d_gene: -
abundance: -
j_gene: TRBJ2-7
CDR3nt: TGTGCCAGCAGCCCCAGACCGACCCAGACTCAATCCTACGAGCAGTACTTC
CDR3aa: CASSPRPTQTQSYEQYF

v_gene: TRBV10-3
d_gene: TRBD2
abundance: -
j_gene: TRBJ2-1
CDR3nt: TGTGCCATCAGTGATTCCCTAGCGGGGGGGCCTACCGGTGAGCAGTTCTTC
CDR3aa: CAISDSLAGGPTGEQFF

v_gene: TRBV6-2/TRBV6-3
d_gene: TRBD2
abundance: -
j_gene: TRBJ2-1
CDR3nt: TGTGCCAGCAGTTTCGGACTAGCGGGGACCTACAATGAGCAGTTCTTC
CDR3aa: CASSFGLAGTYNEQFF

v_gene: TRBV18
d_gene: TRBD1
abundance: -
j_gene: TRBJ1-4
CDR3nt: TGTGCCAGCTCACCAGATATCGGGGACAGGGGGGAAAAACTGTTTTTT
CDR3aa: CASSPDIGDRGEKLFF

v_gene: TRBV7-9
d_gene: TRBD1
abundance: -
j_gene: TRBJ2-7
CDR3nt: TGTGCCAGCAGCCTAGAGGACAGGTATTTCGCTGACGGAGAATACGAGCAGTACTTC
CDR3aa: CASSLEDRYFADGEYEQYF

v_gene: TRBV2
d_gene: TRBD2
abundance: -
j_gene: TRBJ2-3
CDR3nt: TGTGCCAGCAGCACACCACGGAACACACCTAGCGGGGAAATGAGGGTCACAGATACGCAGTATTTT
CDR3aa: CASSTPRNTPSGEMRVTDTQYF

v_gene: TRBV27
d_gene: -
abundance: -
j_gene: TRBJ2-7
CDR3nt: TGTGCCAGCAGTACCACTGGGGGGAACTACGAGCAGTACTTC
CDR3aa: CASSTTGGNYEQYF